The 11 T cell receptor beta chains below come from one sample, sequenced in a study of CD8 T cell repertoires and HIV-1 epitope variants. These TCRs' antigens remain unknown. The repertoire was sequenced with immunoSEQ multiplex PCR; TCRdb's copy has only in-frame clones and lacks some. The repertoire holds more than 5,000 clones, around two thirds seen once, with 43% in the top ten. The sequencing sample was made of cultured CD8+ T cells derived from PBMCs. The origin of the receptors is a male donor with HIV.

In DNA form, the CDR3 reads TGTGCCACCAGCAGAGATTGGGGACAGGCAGATACGCAGTATTTT. It codes for CATSRDWGQADTQYF. This sequence joins TRBV15 and TRBJ2-3, with 8 bases that match TRBD1. The CDR3 is 15 residues long. The germline CDR1 and CDR2 sequences are LNHNV and YYDKDF (reference sequence). The V segment lost 0 bases and the J segment 4 bases; nucleotides outside the gene matches: 3. The full variable domain, its missing parts supplied by reference TRBV15 and TRBJ2-3, is DAMVIQNPRYQVTQFGKPVTLSCSQTLNHNVMYWYQQKSSQAPKLLFHYYDKDFNNEADTPDNFQSRRPNTSFCFLDIRSPGLGDTAMYLCATSRDWGQADTQYFGPGTRLTVL.

This sequence joins TRBV21-1 and TRBJ1-4. TRBV21-1 is a documented pseudogene. The CDR3 length is 15 residues. Here the CDR3 DNA reads TGTGCCAGCAGCAAAGAGAACGGAGGAAGGGAAAAACTGTTTTTT. Its protein product is CASSKENGGREKLFF.

The chain carries TRBV10-3 and TRBJ1-1, with 9 bases matching TRBD1. V trimming: 3 bases; J trimming: 2 bases; junction bases outside the gene matches: 7. This CDR3 is 16 amino acids long. Germline CDR1 ENHRY, CDR2 SYGVKD. CDR3 bases: TGTGCCATCAGTGACCGAGGACAGGGGTTAAACACTGAAGCTTTCTTT. Residues: CAISDRGQGLNTEAFF.

The chain carries TRBV2 and TRBJ1-1, with D possibly matching TRBD1 (6 bases). V was clipped by 5 bases and J by 6 bases, with 22 bases between them. Germline V CDR1 and CDR2: SNHLY, FYNNEI. The CDR3 length is 16 residues. CDR3 nucleotides: TGTGCCAGCAGTCCCCCCACCCACCAGGGGCTCCCTGAAGCTTTCTTT. Translated: CASSPPTHQGLPEAFF.

The genes are TRBV19 and TRBJ2-7; D is possibly TRBD1 or TRBD2 (5 bases each). This CDR3 comprises 15 residues. V was trimmed by 0 bases and J by 1 base, leaving 10 bases between them. From germline, CDR1 is LNHDA and CDR2 SQIVND (reference sequence). The CDR3 nucleotides are TGTGCCAGTAGTATAGAGCAGGGACCTTCCTACGAGCAGTACTTC. Translated: CASSIEQGPSYEQYF.

V usage is TRBV4-2 and J usage is TRBJ1-2; D is unresolved. The length of the CDR3 is 15 residues. In germline, CDR1 is LGHNA, CDR2 YNFKEQ. Trimming shortened V by 3 bases and J by 2 bases, and 13 bases separated the two germline ends. The CDR3 loop reads CASSQGLRGNYGYTF. CDR3 sequence (DNA): TGTGCCAGCAGCCAGGGTCTCCGCGGGAACTATGGCTACACCTTC.

This chain connects TRBV5-4 to TRBJ2-3; D may match TRBD1 or TRBD2 (5 bases each). Germline V lookup: CDR1 SGHNT, CDR2 YYREEE (reference sequence). Trimming removed 5 bases at V and 2 bases at J, with 15 bases between. This CDR3 comprises 15 residues. The CDR3 bases are TGTGCCAGCAGTCGGGACGGGGAGCCCACAGATACGCAGTATTTT. Amino acid sequence: CASSRDGEPTDTQYF.

The chain links TRBV28 to TRBJ1-1; 7 bases map to TRBD1. Germline V gene sequence: CDR1 MDHEN, CDR2 SYDVKM. Trimming at V came to 1 base and at J to 6 bases, leaving 2 bases not matched to a gene. The CDR3 spans 13 residues. Here the CDR3 reads CASSLSGGSEAFF. The CDR3 nucleotides read TGTGCCAGCAGTTTATCAGGGGGGTCTGAAGCTTTCTTT. The entire variable domain, with the rest obtained from reference TRBV28 and TRBJ1-1, is as follows: DVKVTQSSRYLVKRTGEKVFLECVQDMDHENMFWYRQDPGLGLRLIYFSYDVKMKEKGDIPEGYSVSREKKERFSLILESASTNQTSMYLCASSLSGGSEAFFGQGTRLTVV.

The chain joins TRBV13 to TRBJ2-5; D gene ambiguous. CDR1 PRHDT and CDR2 FYEKMQ come from the germline V gene (reference sequence). The CDR3 covers 14 residues. The V end lost 0 bases, the J end lost 1 base, and 6 bases lay between the germline ends. CDR3 amino acids: CASSLGQLQETQYF. In nucleotides, the CDR3 is TGTGCCAGCAGCTTAGGCCAGCTCCAAGAGACCCAGTACTTC.

This clone was observed a few times. This CDR3 is CASSSGQGIFPGELFF. Written as DNA, the CDR3 is TGTGCCAGCAGCTCTGGGCAGGGGATCTTTCCCGGGGAGCTGTTTTTT. V usage is TRBV5-6 and J usage is TRBJ2-2; D might be TRBD1 (6 bases). The CDR3 is 16 amino acids. Per the germline V gene, CDR1 is SGHDT and CDR2 is YYEEEE. The V end was cut by 3 bases, the J end by 6 bases, with 18 bases between. Combining the CDR3 with reference TRBV5-6 and TRBJ2-2 gives the whole variable domain DAGVTQSPTHLIKTRGQQVTLRCSPKSGHDTVSWYQQALGQGPQFIFQYYEEEERQRGNFPDRFSGHQFPNYSSELNVNALLLGDSALYLCASSSGQGIFPGELFFGEGSRLTVL.

The CDR3 DNA reads as TGTGCCAGCAGCCCGGGACACCAGAACACTGAAGCTTTCTTT. This translates into CASSPGHQNTEAFF. The chain combines TRBV7-9 with TRBJ1-1; D may be TRBD1 (6 bases). The CDR3 contains 14 residues. CDR1 is SEHNR and CDR2 is FQNEAQ in the germline V gene (reference sequence). V was shortened by 5 bases and J by 1 base, with 11 bases between the two germline ends.